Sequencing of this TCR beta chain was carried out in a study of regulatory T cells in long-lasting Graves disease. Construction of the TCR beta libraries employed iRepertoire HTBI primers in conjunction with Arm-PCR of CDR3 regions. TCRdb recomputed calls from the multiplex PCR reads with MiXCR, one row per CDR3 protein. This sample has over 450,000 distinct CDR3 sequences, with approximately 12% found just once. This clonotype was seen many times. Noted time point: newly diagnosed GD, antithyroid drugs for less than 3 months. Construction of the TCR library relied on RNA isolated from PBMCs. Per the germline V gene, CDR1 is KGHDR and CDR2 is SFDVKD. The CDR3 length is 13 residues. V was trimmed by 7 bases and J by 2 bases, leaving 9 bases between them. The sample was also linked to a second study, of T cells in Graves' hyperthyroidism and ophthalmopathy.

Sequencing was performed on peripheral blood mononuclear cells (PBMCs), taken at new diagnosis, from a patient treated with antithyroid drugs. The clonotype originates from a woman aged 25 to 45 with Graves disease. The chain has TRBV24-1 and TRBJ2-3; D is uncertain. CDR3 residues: CATRGRITDTQYF. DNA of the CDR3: TGTGCCACCAGAGGCAGGATCACAGATACGCAGTATTTT.